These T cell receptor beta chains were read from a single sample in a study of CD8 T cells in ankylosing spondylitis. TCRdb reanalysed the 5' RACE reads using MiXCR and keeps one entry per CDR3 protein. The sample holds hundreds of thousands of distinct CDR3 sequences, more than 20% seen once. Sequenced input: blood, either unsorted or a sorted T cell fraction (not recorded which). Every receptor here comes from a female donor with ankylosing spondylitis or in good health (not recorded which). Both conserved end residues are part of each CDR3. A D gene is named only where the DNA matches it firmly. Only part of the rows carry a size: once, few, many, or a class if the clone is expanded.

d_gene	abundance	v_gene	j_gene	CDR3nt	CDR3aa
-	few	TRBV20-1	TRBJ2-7	TGCAGTGCTCGCTCGGTTGTAGAGGGAAACACCTACGAGCAGTACTTC	CSARSVVEGNTYEQYF
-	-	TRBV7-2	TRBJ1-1	TGTGCCAGCAGCTTAGGGGGTCACACTGAAGCTTTCTTT	CASSLGGHTEAFF
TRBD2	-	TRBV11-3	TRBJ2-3	TGTGCCAGCAGCCCACGGGGAGCGGGAGGGACAGATACGCAGTATTTT	CASSPRGAGGTDTQYF
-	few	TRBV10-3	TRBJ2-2	TGTGCCATCAGCTCTAGGACGGGGAGCACCGGGGAGCTGTTTTTT	CAISSRTGSTGELFF
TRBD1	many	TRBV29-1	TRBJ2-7	TGCAGCGTTGAAGTAACAGGGGGCGGAAACGAGCAGTACTTC	CSVEVTGGGNEQYF
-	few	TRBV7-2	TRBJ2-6	TGTGCCAGCAGCTTACTTGGACCTGGGGCCAACGTCCTGACTTTC	CASSLLGPGANVLTF
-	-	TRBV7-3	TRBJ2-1	TGTGCCAGCAGCTTGTCCCGCGGGACCTACAATGAGCAGTTCTTC	CASSLSRGTYNEQFF
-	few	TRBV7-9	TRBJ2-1	TGTGCCAGCAGCTTAGGCGGTGGTGCCTACAATGAGCAGTTCTTC	CASSLGGGAYNEQFF
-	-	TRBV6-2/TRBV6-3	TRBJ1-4	TGTGCCAGCAGTTGGGGAGGGAATGAAAAACTGTTTTTT	CASSWGGNEKLFF
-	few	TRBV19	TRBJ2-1	TGTGCCAGTAGGCCAGGGAAGGGCCAGTTCTCCTACAATGAGCAGTTCTTC	CASRPGKGQFSYNEQFF
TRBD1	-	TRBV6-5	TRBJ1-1	TGTGCCAGCCAGGGGGCTGGTGAAGCTTTCTTT	CASQGAGEAFF
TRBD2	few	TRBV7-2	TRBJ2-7	TGTGCCAGCAGCCGAAGCGGGGCGTCCTACGAGCAGTACTTC	CASSRSGASYEQYF
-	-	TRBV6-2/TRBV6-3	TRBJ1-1	TGTGCCAGCAGTTCCCGGACAGTTTCTTTGAAAGCTTTCTTT	CASSSRTVSLKAFF
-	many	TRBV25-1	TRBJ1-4	TGTGCCAGCAGCCCTGGAGGAACTAATGAAAAACTGTTTTTT	CASSPGGTNEKLFF
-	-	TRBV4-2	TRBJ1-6	TGTGCCAGCAGCCAAGGCAAGGGTTCACCCCTCCACTTT	CASSQGKGSPLHF
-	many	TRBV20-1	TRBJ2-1	TGCAGTGCCAGGACTCTCTACTACAATGAGCAGTTCTTC	CSARTLYYNEQFF
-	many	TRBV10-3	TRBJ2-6	TGTGCCATCAGTGGGGGAATTCGGTCTGGGGCCAACGTCCTGACTTTC	CAISGGIRSGANVLTF
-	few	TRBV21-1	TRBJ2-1	TGTGCCAGCAGAGGGTGCAGCCACAATGAGCAGTTCTTC	CASRGCSHNEQFF
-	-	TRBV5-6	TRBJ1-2	TGTGCCAGCATCCTCGCCCCCCAGATCTATGGCTACACCTTC	CASILAPQIYGYTF
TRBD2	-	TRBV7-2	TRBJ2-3	TGTGCCAGCAGCTTAGCGGTTCTAGCGGGAGCCACAGATACGCAGTATTTT	CASSLAVLAGATDTQYF
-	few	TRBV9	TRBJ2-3	TGTGCCAGCAGCGTAGGGACTAGCACAGATACGCAGTATTTT	CASSVGTSTDTQYF
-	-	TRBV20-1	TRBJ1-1	TGCAGTGCTAGAGACCCACAGGCGTCTAATCACTTGGCTTTCTTT	CSARDPQASNHLAFF
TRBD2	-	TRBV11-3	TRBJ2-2	TGTGCCAGCAGCCCATCTAGCGGGAGGTTCGGGGAGCTGTTTTTT	CASSPSSGRFGELFF
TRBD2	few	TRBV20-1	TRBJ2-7	TGCAGTGCTCCCGCCCATAGCGGGCGCGACGAGCAGTACTTC	CSAPAHSGRDEQYF
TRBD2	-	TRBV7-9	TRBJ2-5	TGTGCCAGCAGCTTAGGAGGGAGGGCCCTCAGTGAGACCCAGTACTTC	CASSLGGRALSETQYF
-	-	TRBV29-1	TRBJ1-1	TGCAGCGTTGGACTTTCCAGACCTATTAACACTGAAGCTTTCTTT	CSVGLSRPINTEAFF
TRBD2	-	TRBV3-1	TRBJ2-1	TGTGCCAGCAGCCACCTAGCGGGAGTCTTCAATGAGCAGTTCTTC	CASSHLAGVFNEQFF
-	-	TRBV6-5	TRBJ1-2	TGTGCCAGCAGTTACGACCGTCGTAACTATGGCTACACCTTC	CASSYDRRNYGYTF
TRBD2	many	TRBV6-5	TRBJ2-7	TGTGCCAGCAGTTATTTGAGCGGGAGCTCCTACGAGCAGTACTTC	CASSYLSGSSYEQYF
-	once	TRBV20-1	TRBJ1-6	TGCAGTGCTAGACAGAGCTCCTATAATTCACCCCTCCACTTT	CSARQSSYNSPLHF
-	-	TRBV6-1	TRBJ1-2	TGTGCCAGCAGCCGGCTCCAAGGGAGCGTCTATGGCTACACCTTC	CASSRLQGSVYGYTF
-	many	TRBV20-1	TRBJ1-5	TGCAGTGCCACAACCCCAACTCAACCACGAAATCAGCCCCAGCATTTT	CSATTPTQPRNQPQHF
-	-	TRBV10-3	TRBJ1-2	TGTGCCATCAGTGATGAGGGTAGACGGGTCTATGGCTACACCTTC	CAISDEGRRVYGYTF
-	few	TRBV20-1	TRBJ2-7	TGCAGTGTCCTAAGCGGATTAACCTACGAGCAGTACTTC	CSVLSGLTYEQYF
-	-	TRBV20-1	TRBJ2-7	TGCAGTGCTAGAGCAGAGGGGGGGTTCTCCTACGAGCAGTACTTC	CSARAEGGFSYEQYF
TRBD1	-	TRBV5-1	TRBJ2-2	TGCGCCAGCAGCTTCGGGGACAGGTTCGGGGCCGGGGAGCTGTTTTTT	CASSFGDRFGAGELFF
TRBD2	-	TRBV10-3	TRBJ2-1	TGTGCCACTAACAGTTGGCGGGAGAGTGACAATGAGCAGTTCTTC	CATNSWRESDNEQFF
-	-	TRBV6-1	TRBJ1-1	TGTGCCAGCAGTGATAGATGGGCTGAAGCTTTCTTT	CASSDRWAEAFF
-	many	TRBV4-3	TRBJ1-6	TGCGCCAGCAGCCAAGATCCCCAAGGCCAGGGAATAAATTCACCCCTCCACTTT	CASSQDPQGQGINSPLHF
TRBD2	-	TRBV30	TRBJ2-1	TGTGCCTGGAGCGGACTAGCCCGAAATGAGCAGTTCTTC	CAWSGLARNEQFF
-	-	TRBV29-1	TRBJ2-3	TGCAGCGACAGTTACACAGATACGCAGTATTTT	CSDSYTDTQYF
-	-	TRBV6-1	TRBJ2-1	TGTGCCAGCAGACGACGGAACTATGGTGGTGAGCAGTTCTTC	CASRRRNYGGEQFF
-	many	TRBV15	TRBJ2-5	TGTGCCACCAGCGGCAGTCTGACCCAGTACTTC	CATSGSLTQYF
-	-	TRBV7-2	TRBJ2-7	TGTGCCAGCAGCTTAGCTTGGGGGCGGAGGGAGCAGTACTTC	CASSLAWGRREQYF
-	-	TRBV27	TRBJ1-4	TGTGCCAGCAGTACCCGACTAAAGGGGGAAAAACTGTTTTTT	CASSTRLKGEKLFF
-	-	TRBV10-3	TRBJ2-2	TGTGCCATCAGTTTCCGGAGGCTACAAACCGGGGAGCTGTTTTTT	CAISFRRLQTGELFF
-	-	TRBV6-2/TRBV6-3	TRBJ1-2	TGTGCCAGCAGTTACTTACAGGGACACCTCTATGGCTACACCTTC	CASSYLQGHLYGYTF
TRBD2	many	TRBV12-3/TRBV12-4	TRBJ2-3	TGTGCCAGCAGCCCAGCTCCGGGACTAGCGGGAGTCCCTGATACGCAGTATTTT	CASSPAPGLAGVPDTQYF
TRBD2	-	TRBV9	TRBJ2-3	TGTGCCAGCAGCGTAAGGACTAGCGGAGATACGCAGTATTTT	CASSVRTSGDTQYF
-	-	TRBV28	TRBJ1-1	TGTGCCAGCAGTTTAAAGGGCGGCAGTAACACTGAAGCTTTCTTT	CASSLKGGSNTEAFF
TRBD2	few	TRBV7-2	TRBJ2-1	TGTGCCAGCGGACTAAGGATAGCGGGAGTCTATGAGCAGTTCTTC	CASGLRIAGVYEQFF
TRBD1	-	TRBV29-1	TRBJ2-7	TGCAGCGTTGGGGGACAGGGGCACGAGCAGTACTTC	CSVGGQGHEQYF
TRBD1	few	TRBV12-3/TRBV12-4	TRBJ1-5	TGTGCCAGCAGCTTGCAGGGGGCTCAGCCCCAGCATTTT	CASSLQGAQPQHF
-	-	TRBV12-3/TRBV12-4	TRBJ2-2	TGTGCCAGCAGTTTCTTCCGGTCAAGAAACACCGGGGAGCTGTTTTTT	CASSFFRSRNTGELFF
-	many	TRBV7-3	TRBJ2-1	TGTGCCAGCAGCCCCGACCCGTACAATGAGCAGTTCTTC	CASSPDPYNEQFF
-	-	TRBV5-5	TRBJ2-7	TGTGCCAGCAGCTTGGACAGGGTCAACAACGAGCAGTACTTC	CASSLDRVNNEQYF
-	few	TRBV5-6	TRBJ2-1	TGTGCCAGCAGCCGGCTCGATACCTTAGACAATGAGCAGTTCTTC	CASSRLDTLDNEQFF
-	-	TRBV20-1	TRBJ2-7	TGCAGTGCCCGGGGGCAGCGGGCAAGCTCCTACGAGCAGTACTTC	CSARGQRASSYEQYF
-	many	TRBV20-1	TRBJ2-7	TGCAGTGCTAGGCGTTTGACTATCTCCTACGAGCAGTACTTC	CSARRLTISYEQYF
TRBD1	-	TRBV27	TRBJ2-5	TGTGCCAGCAGTTGGGACAGCTCTTGGACCCAGTACTTC	CASSWDSSWTQYF